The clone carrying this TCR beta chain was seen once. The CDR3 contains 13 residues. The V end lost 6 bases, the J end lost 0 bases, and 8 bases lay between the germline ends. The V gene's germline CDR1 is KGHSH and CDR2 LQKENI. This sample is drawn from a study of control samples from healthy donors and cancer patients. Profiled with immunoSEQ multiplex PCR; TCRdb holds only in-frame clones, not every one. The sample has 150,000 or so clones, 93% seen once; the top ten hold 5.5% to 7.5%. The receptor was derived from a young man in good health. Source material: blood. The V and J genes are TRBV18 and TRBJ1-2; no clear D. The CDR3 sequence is CASSTGSNYGYTF. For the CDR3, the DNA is TGTGCCAGCTCGACGGGGTCTAACTATGGCTACACCTTC.